The 27 T cell receptor beta chains in this list originate from one sample, sequenced in a study of T-cell reconstitution after alpha-beta-depleted transplantation in children. Findings and caveats of the study: It was newly produced T cells that mostly accounted for T-cell counts and diversity one year after transplant.

These receptors lack a known antigen. Unique molecular identifiers featured in how the TCRbeta library was prepared. Each CDR3 protein is one row after TCRdb ran MiXCR on the PCR reads. The sample lists around 300,000 distinct CDR3 sequences, roughly 7.8% seen once, with over 7.5% in the top ten. The source was peripheral blood, collected 360 days after TCRalphabeta/CD19-depleted stem cell transplant. All receptors come from a female patient aged 2-9 years who had a stem cell transplant for Fanconi anemia, so the T cells may come from the graft donor.

The sample holds many counts of this clonotype. The CDR3 DNA reads TGCAGCGTTGATCGGGGGTGGAGCGCAGATACGCAGTATTTT. Its protein is CSVDRGWSADTQYF. The rearrangement joins TRBV29-1 to TRBJ2-3; tentatively, D is TRBD2 (6 bases). CDR3 size: 14 residues. V lost 3 bases, J lost 4 bases, and 14 bases lay in between. Germline V gene sequence: CDR1 SQVTM, CDR2 ANQGSEA.

This clonotype was recorded at least ten times. The chain has TRBV2 and TRBJ2-1, with a weak D call TRBD1 (5 bases). V shed 7 bases and J shed 8 bases, with 15 bases lying between them. CDR1 is SNHLY, CDR2 FYNNEI, per germline. This CDR3 comprises 13 residues. The CDR3 is CASTTAGYDEQFF. The CDR3 bases are TGTGCCAGCACAACGGCAGGGTATGATGAGCAGTTCTTC. Full variable domain (remainder filled in from reference TRBV2 and TRBJ2-1): EPEVTQTPSHQVTQMGQEVILRCVPISNHLYFYWYRQILGQKVEFLVSFYNNEISEKSEIFDDQFSVERPDGSNFTLKIRSTKLEDSAMYFCASTTAGYDEQFFGPGTRLTVL.

The table lists this clonotype with many counts. CDR3 region: CASSYSGQAYTQYF. DNA for the CDR3: TGTGCCAGCAGTTACAGCGGACAGGCGTATACGCAGTATTTT. This rearrangement joins TRBV6-5 to TRBJ2-3, with TRBD1 matching 7 bases. V was pared by 2 bases and J by 7 bases, with 6 bases of the junction left unmatched. CDR1 is MNHEY, CDR2 SVGAGI, per germline. This CDR3 comprises 14 residues.

This clonotype was seen many times. This chain connects TRBV5-1 to TRBJ1-1, with TRBD1 as a possible D gene (5 bases). Trimming took off 4 bases at V and 3 bases at J, with 13 bases between the two ends. The germline gives CDR1 SGHRS, CDR2 YFSETQ. The CDR3 spans 14 residues. The CDR3 DNA reads TGCGCCAGCAGCGGAAAGACAGTGGACACTGAAGCTTTCTTT. Protein product: CASSGKTVDTEAFF.

CDR3 DNA: TGTGCCAGCAGACCATTTTTCTGCGGGGGCACAGATACGCAGTATTTT. Its translation is CASRPFFCGGTDTQYF. The rearrangement joins TRBV21-1 to TRBJ2-3; no check of the table's D call, TRBD2, against the DNA was made. TRBV21-1 is a recognized pseudogene. The CDR3 is 16 amino acids.

At least ten counts were recorded for this clonotype. The genes are TRBV9 and TRBJ2-2, with TRBD2 matching 10 bases. Trimming at V came to 4 bases and at J to 6 bases, leaving 6 bases not matched to a gene. This CDR3 spans 15 amino acids. Germline assignment: CDR1 SGDLS and CDR2 YYNGEE. For the CDR3, the DNA is TGTGCCAGCAGCCCAAGCGGGGGGGCCTCCGGGGAGCTGTTTTTT. Translation: CASSPSGGASGELFF.

The J gene is TRBJ2-2, the V gene TRBV18, with D unclear. The V end was cut by 7 bases, the J end by 4 bases, with 7 bases between. The CDR3 is 12 amino acids. Germline CDR1 reads KGHSH; CDR2 reads LQKENI. DNA for the CDR3: TGTGCCAGCTATCCAACCACCGGGGAGCTGTTTTTT. Protein: CASYPTTGELFF. Full variable domain (outside the CDR3, taken from reference TRBV18 and TRBJ2-2): NAGVMQNPRHLVRRRGQEARLRCSPMKGHSHVYWYRQLPEEGLKFMVYLQKENIIDESGMPKERFSAEFPKEGPSILRIQQVVRGDSAAYFCASYPTTGELFFGEGSRLTVL.

This clonotype was detected ten times or more. The gene calls are TRBV3-1 and TRBJ2-5; D might be TRBD2 (6 bases). Looked up from germline, CDR1 is LGHDT and CDR2 is YNNKEL (reference sequence). This CDR3 spans 14 amino acids. V was trimmed by 7 bases and J by 2 bases, leaving 14 bases between them. CDR3 nucleotide sequence: TGTGCCAGCACCACTGGGACTCGGCAAGAGACCCAGTACTTC. This translates into CASTTGTRQETQYF.

This clonotype was observed at least ten times. The chain combines TRBV12-3 or TRBV12-4 with TRBJ1-1, with D unresolved. The CDR3 is 14 amino acids. V lost 3 bases and J lost 8, with 16 bases in between. The CDR3 here is CASSFGNSPGEAFF. Written as DNA, the CDR3 is TGTGCCAGCAGTTTCGGTAACAGCCCCGGGGAAGCTTTCTTT.

This chain joins TRBV3-1 and TRBJ1-5; TRBD1 might be the D (6 bases). Germline lookup yields CDR1 LGHDT and CDR2 YNNKEL (reference sequence). The CDR3 extends over 14 amino acids. V was pared by 1 base and J by 6 bases, with 10 bases between. The CDR3: CASSQAQGTQPQHF. As DNA, the CDR3 is TGTGCCAGCAGCCAAGCGCAGGGGACTCAGCCCCAGCATTTT. Based on the CDR3 plus reference TRBV3-1 and TRBJ1-5, the full variable domain is DTAVSQTPKYLVTQMGNDKSIKCEQNLGHDTMYWYKQDSKKFLKIMFSYNNKELIINETVPNRFSPKSPDKAHLNLHINSLELGDSAVYFCASSQAQGTQPQHFGDGTRLSIL.

The chain links TRBV7-7 to TRBJ2-1, with 7 nucleotides matching TRBD1. After removal of 5 bases from V and 9 bases from J, the junction contained 7 bases not matched to a gene. This CDR3 is 13 amino acids long. CDR1 is SSHAT and CDR2 is FNYEAQ in the germline V gene (reference sequence). CDR3 in DNA: TGTGCCAGCAGCGCAGACAGGGTAACTGAGCAGTTCTTC. Its protein is CASSADRVTEQFF.

This clonotype has at least ten counts. The chain employs TRBV19 and TRBJ1-1; D is possibly TRBD1 (5 bases). CDR1 is LNHDA and CDR2 is SQIVND in the germline V gene (reference sequence). Trimming left V 4 bases short and J 11 bases short, with 20 bases between. The CDR3 is made up of 14 amino acids. CDR3 nucleotides: TGTGCCAGTAGTACCCGAAGCGGGGCCCTGGGCGCTTTCTTT. Its translation is CASSTRSGALGAFF.

Ten or more counts support this clonotype. The chain recombines TRBV28 with TRBJ2-5; D is perhaps TRBD2 (6 bases). The CDR3 has 14 amino acids. From germline, CDR1 is MDHEN and CDR2 SYDVKM. The ends were cut back, 2 bases at V and 3 bases at J, with 10 bases in the middle. The CDR3 loop reads CASSLLAIEETQYF. DNA for the CDR3: TGTGCCAGCAGTTTACTAGCGATCGAAGAGACCCAGTACTTC. Full variable domain (missing parts from reference TRBV28 and TRBJ2-5): DVKVTQSSRYLVKRTGEKVFLECVQDMDHENMFWYRQDPGLGLRLIYFSYDVKMKEKGDIPEGYSVSREKKERFSLILESASTNQTSMYLCASSLLAIEETQYFGPGTRLLVL.

This clonotype was recorded at least ten times. The CDR3 region is CASRDSGRGQETQYF. CDR3 bases: TGTGCCAGCAGAGATAGCGGGAGGGGCCAAGAGACCCAGTACTTC. The genes are TRBV12-3 or TRBV12-4 and TRBJ2-5; 11 bases are shared with TRBD2. The CDR3 sequence is 15 residues long. The V and J ends lost 6 bases and 1 base, in that order; junction bases with no gene match: 4.

This chain connects TRBV2 to TRBJ1-5, with 8 bases aligning to TRBD1. Germline CDR1 SNHLY, CDR2 FYNNEI. The CDR3 length is 14 residues. V shed 6 bases and J 3 bases; nucleotides not matched to a gene: 4. In nucleotides, the CDR3 is TGTGCCAGCAGAGCGGGACAGGTCAATCAGCCCCAGCATTTT. This codes for CASRAGQVNQPQHF.

Only a few counts were recorded for this clonotype. The chain carries TRBV18 and TRBJ1-3; D is uncertain. Trimming removed 2 bases from V and 0 bases from J, with 17 bases in between. The germline CDR1 and CDR2 sequences are KGHSH and LQKENI. This CDR3 is 18 amino acids long. CDR3 sequence (DNA): TGTGCCAGCTCACCATTCAGGCAGTCAATATCCTCTGGAAACACCATATATTTT. It specifies CASSPFRQSISSGNTIYF.

Ten or more counts support this clonotype. The rearrangement uses TRBV11-2 and TRBJ2-1, with 10 bases identical to TRBD2. The V gene end was trimmed by 7 bases and the J gene end by 10 bases; junction bases not matched to a gene: 7. The CDR3 runs 13 residues. Per the germline V gene, CDR1 is SGHAT and CDR2 is FQNNGV. The CDR3 is CASTLAGAGEQFF. CDR3 DNA: TGTGCCAGCACCCTAGCGGGAGCAGGGGAGCAGTTCTTC.

The rearrangement joins TRBV28 to TRBJ2-1; D gene unclear. Germline V lookup: CDR1 MDHEN, CDR2 SYDVKM. V gave up 6 bases and J gave up 6 bases, with 12 bases separating them. This CDR3 comprises 13 residues. The CDR3 nucleotides are TGTGCCAGCAGGTCCACCGAGACCAATGAGCAGTTCTTC. Translated: CASRSTETNEQFF.

V is TRBV6-2 or TRBV6-3 and J is TRBJ2-1, with D perhaps given as TRBD1 or TRBD2 (6 bases each). The CDR3 runs 20 residues. V shed 0 bases and J shed 0 bases, with 21 bases lying between them. Germline CDR1 and CDR2: MNHEY and SVGEGT. The CDR3 reads CASSYSYNGGRISSYNEQFF. The CDR3 DNA follows: TGTGCCAGCAGTTACTCGTACAACGGGGGCAGGATAAGCTCCTACAATGAGCAGTTCTTC.

This clonotype showed up just a few times. The chain is built from TRBV29-1 and TRBJ2-7, with D perhaps TRBD1 (5 bases). The CDR3 totals 12 residues. Trimming took 0 bases from V and 5 from J, leaving 8 bases between them. Germline CDR1 is SQVTM and CDR2 is ANQGSEA. The CDR3 coding sequence is TGCAGCGTTGAAGACAGGGTGAACGAGCAGTACTTC. As protein: CSVEDRVNEQYF.

This clonotype appeared many times. The chain joins TRBV7-9 to TRBJ2-5; D is perhaps TRBD1 (6 bases). Trimming pared 5 bases from V and 5 bases from J, leaving 21 bases between. Germline V gene sequence: CDR1 SEHNR, CDR2 FQNEAQ (reference sequence). This CDR3 has 16 amino acids. In DNA form, the CDR3 reads TGTGCCAGCAGCCCGAACGCAAACAGGGTCTTGGAGACCCAGTACTTC. It yields the protein CASSPNANRVLETQYF.

This clonotype was seen many times. The V and J genes are TRBV28 and TRBJ2-1; D uncertain. Germline CDR1 is MDHEN and CDR2 is SYDVKM. The CDR3 has 14 residues. The germline V and J ends were trimmed by 1 base and 8 bases, with 12 bases remaining between them. The CDR3 reads CASSLFGLDHEQFF. Here the CDR3 DNA reads TGTGCCAGCAGTTTATTTGGGCTTGATCATGAGCAGTTCTTC.

The sample holds many counts of this clonotype. The chain carries TRBV28 and TRBJ2-7; 7 nucleotides match TRBD2. Germline V lookup: CDR1 MDHEN, CDR2 SYDVKM. CDR3 length: 16 residues. After removal of 6 bases from V and 5 bases from J, the junction contained 16 bases not matched to a gene. This CDR3 is CASRPPLGRETNEQYF. Here the CDR3 DNA reads TGTGCCAGCAGGCCGCCCCTAGGGCGGGAGACGAACGAGCAGTACTTC.

In its sample, this clonotype was seen once. This chain joins TRBV12-5 and TRBJ2-3, with a tentative D call TRBD1 (5 bases). Germline CDR1 and CDR2: LGHNT and FRNRAP. The CDR3 is 13 amino acids. V was pared by 0 bases and J by 4 bases, with 5 bases between. Here the CDR3 DNA reads TGTGCTAGTGGTTTGGTGACAGCAGATACGCAGTATTTT. It is translated as CASGLVTADTQYF.

This clonotype was seen a few times. The chain couples TRBV20-1 to TRBJ2-7, with 8 positions matching TRBD2. V lost 0 bases and J lost 4; bases outside the gene matches: 8. The CDR3 totals 15 residues. Germline values: CDR1 DFQATT, CDR2 SNEGSKA (reference sequence). CDR3 in amino acids: CSARDTRTSYYEQYF. CDR3 DNA: TGCAGTGCTAGAGATACCAGGACTAGCTATTACGAGCAGTACTTC.

This clonotype occurred a few times. The chain's CDR3 is CASSRRDLNTEAFF. The DNA of the CDR3 is TGTGCCAGCAGCCGCAGGGACTTGAACACTGAAGCTTTCTTT. The genes are TRBV3-1 and TRBJ1-1, with D perhaps matching TRBD1 (5 bases). Trimming cost V 4 bases and J 0 bases, with 9 bases left between them. Germline CDR1 reads LGHDT; CDR2 reads YNNKEL (reference sequence). The CDR3 extends over 14 amino acids.

This clonotype showed up many times. The chain recombines TRBV28 with TRBJ2-7; no definite D call. This CDR3 region has 12 residues. Germline CDR1 MDHEN, CDR2 SYDVKM. Between the trimmed V and J ends, which lost 1 base and 3 bases, there was a span of 4 bases. CDR3 amino acids: CASSLLIYEQYF. The CDR3, as DNA: TGTGCCAGCAGTTTATTAATCTACGAGCAGTACTTC.